The text below deals with one T cell receptor beta chain. The antigen is unknown. This table comes from immunoSEQ multiplex PCR, and its TCRdb copy is limited to in-frame clones, with some not included. The sample lists 100,000 to 150,000 clones, around 85% occurring once. These data come from a study of T cell responses to AZD1222 COVID-19 vaccine. After removal of 6 bases from V and 7 bases from J, the junction contained 15 bases not matched to a gene. The CDR3 contains 16 residues. Germline V gene data show CDR1 as SGHTA and CDR2 as FQGNSA. Study results and limitations: Only 5 or 6 AZD1222 recipients were seropositive at baseline.

The V call is TRBV7-2, the J call TRBJ2-1; 7 bases map to TRBD2. The sequencing used peripheral blood, collected on day 0 of AZD1222 vaccination. This receptor was obtained from an adult in good health. The CDR3 DNA reads TGTGCCAGCAGTCTCCGTTGGGCTAGCGGAGGGAATGAGCAGTTCTTC. It codes for CASSLRWASGGNEQFF.